This T cell receptor beta chain was observed in a study of neoadjuvant anti-PD-1 for oral cavity cancer (TCRdb year 2021). For the wider study: Three to four biweekly doses of nivolumab at 3 mg/kg were mostly administered to patients before curative-intent surgical resection. For patients who did not progress, a fourth nivolumab dose was given around day 43, followed by definitive surgical resection on days 50-56. The parent correlative cohort had about a dozen patients and a response rate of roughly 34%. Responders were defined as patients with complete response, partial response or stable disease by RECIST 1.1; non-responders were defined as patients with progression. Here is what the overall study found, with its caveats: Only a few patients per response group were included in the TCR analyses, and larger cohorts for validation were called for by the authors. A higher pretreatment blood Treg/Th17 ratio correlated with both higher pretreatment blood TCRbeta clonality and lower post-treatment tumor TCRbeta clonality. After neoadjuvant nivolumab, non-responders showed significantly higher T cell clonality (Gini index) in PBMCs than responders did.

Concerning this clone itself: The clone's antigen remains unknown. No qualities accompany the bases; no much larger clone lies one base away.

For deep sequencing, PBMC libraries mostly used 400 to 500 ng of input genomic DNA, with six replicates for each sample. The immunoSEQ hsTCRbeta kit was used to prepare TCRbeta libraries, following the manufacturer's instructions. The finished libraries were brought together in one pool at approximately 3 nM, which was then read using an Illumina NovaSeq 6000 S4 flow cell. Per the authors' processing: The immunoSEQ Analyzer was used for raw data preprocessing and quality control. The analysis was limited to productive rearrangements, and each clonotype was defined by a unique CDR3 amino acid sequence. Repertoire clonality was estimated as the Gini-Simpson index, which was calculated using the R package tcR. Gini indices were compared with Student's t test, and associations with tumor size change were assessed by Pearson correlation. The source is immuneACCESS, and TCRdb retained only in-frame sequences with V and J called. Part of the clones is not carried over; for the studies checked, unresolved V genes explain less than half of this, and the remainder is unexplained. The V and J calls and clone size come from that table; D and trimming were worked out from the DNA. This sample has approximately 16,000 clones in its table, and approximately 71% of those were observed once. The leading ten clones occupy over 2% of the sample.

The time point label, read with the paper, signifies: before neoadjuvant nivolumab. None of the patients had received prior systemic or radiation treatment, and all were newly diagnosed with stage II-IVA oral cavity squamous cell carcinoma. The cohort consisted of patients with HPV-negative, locally advanced oral cavity squamous cell carcinoma. Peripheral blood mononuclear cells were analyzed directly, without maintenance or expansion in culture. Samples came from a longitudinal correlative study of a single-arm phase II trial of neoadjuvant nivolumab in oral cavity squamous cell carcinoma. Subject-matched pre- and post-treatment PBMCs and tumors from three responders and three non-responders were subjected to genomic DNA-based TCRbeta sequencing. Peripheral blood mononuclear cells were collected before nivolumab treatment and again after treatment, at the time of surgery. The Maxwell RSC DNA from Cells kit was used to extract genomic DNA from PBMCs.

V ends up 4 bases short and J 4 bases short, with an unmatched junction base count of 7. The CDR3, from cysteine to phenylalanine, totals 13 residues. This entry keeps only the CDR3 DNA: 39 bases, framed from base 1. From the germline V gene (reference sequence), CDR1 is GTSNPN and CDR2 is SVGIG. The V and J genes are TRBV30 and TRBJ2-7, with 7 bases in between that match TRBD1. This TCR derives from a person aged 35-79 years with oral cavity squamous cell carcinoma. Source: PBMCs, taken before nivolumab (anti-PD-1) treatment. The encoded CDR3 is CAWTQGTVYEQYF. The nucleotide sequence is TGTGCCTGGACCCAAGGGACAGTATACGAGCAGTACTTC.